The 10 T cell receptor beta chains below all came from one sample that was sequenced in a study of T cells after yellow fever vaccination. Each CDR3 protein is one row after TCRdb ran MiXCR on the 5' RACE reads. The table lists 400,000 to 650,000 distinct CDR3 sequences, roughly a fifth of them singletons. This material consisted of PBMCs, taken about 20 days after the first yellow fever vaccination. The receptor set was obtained from a man aged 18 to 29 who received the YFV17D yellow fever vaccine.

This chain links TRBV4-3 with TRBJ1-2; 9 bases align to TRBD1. The V and J ends lost 3 bases and 4 bases, in that order; junction bases with no gene match: 3. The germline V gene encodes CDR1 LGHNA and CDR2 YSLEER. This CDR3 is built from 14 residues. The CDR3 loop reads CASSQGQGIYGYTF. CDR3 coding DNA: TGCGCCAGCAGCCAGGGACAGGGAATCTATGGCTACACCTTC.

The table lists this clonotype with a few counts. V usage is TRBV14 and J usage is TRBJ2-2; weak D call: TRBD2 (5 bases). V was shortened by 0 bases and J by 6 bases, with 17 bases between the two germline ends. From germline, CDR1 is SGHDN and CDR2 FVKESK. The CDR3 is 17 amino acids. The CDR3 spells CASSQDLGSGFPGELFF. The DNA for the CDR3 is TGTGCCAGCAGCCAAGATCTGGGATCGGGGTTTCCCGGGGAGCTGTTTTTT.

The V gene is TRBV19, the J gene TRBJ1-2; D ambiguous. The CDR3 is made up of 15 amino acids. Germline V lookup: CDR1 LNHDA, CDR2 SQIVND (reference sequence). V dropped 7 bases and J dropped 4 bases, with 19 bases sitting between them. CDR3 sequence reads: CASTPWNAAAYGYTF. The DNA for the CDR3 is TGTGCCAGTACCCCATGGAACGCGGCAGCCTATGGCTACACCTTC.

V and J are TRBV24-1 and TRBJ2-1, with a tentative D call TRBD2 (6 bases). Germline loops: CDR1 KGHDR, CDR2 SFDVKD. The CDR3 spans 15 residues. Trimming left V 2 bases short and J 3 bases short, with 10 bases between. The CDR3, as DNA: TGTGCCACCAGTGATTCCGGGAGAGGCTACAATGAGCAGTTCTTC. Translation gives CATSDSGRGYNEQFF.

This clonotype was seen a few times. The CDR3 DNA is TGTGCCAGCAGCCTGGTCGGCGTACTAACTGAAGCTTTCTTT. This codes for CASSLVGVLTEAFF. V usage is TRBV6-1 and J usage is TRBJ1-1; no definite D call. Trimming cost V 6 bases and J 5 bases, with 16 bases left between them. Germline lookup yields CDR1 MNHNS and CDR2 SASEGT. The CDR3 length is 14 residues.

This clonotype has more than one count but fewer than ten. J is TRBJ1-3 and V is TRBV7-2; no clear D gene. Germline CDR1 reads SGHTA; CDR2 reads FQGNSA. Trimming stripped 5 bases from V and 0 bases from J, with 11 bases between. The CDR3 is 15 residues long. The CDR3 DNA sequence: TGTGCCAGCAGCCCGAGCCTCTACTCTGGAAACACCATATATTTT. Its translation: CASSPSLYSGNTIYF. Full variable domain (outside the CDR3, taken from reference TRBV7-2 and TRBJ1-3): GAGVSQSPSNKVTEKGKDVELRCDPISGHTALYWYRQSLGQGLEFLIYFQGNSAPDKSGLPSDRFSAERTGGSVSTLTIQRTQQEDSAVYLCASSPSLYSGNTIYFGEGSWLTVV.

In this sample, this clonotype turned up a few times. V usage is TRBV18 and J usage is TRBJ2-7; D uncertain. The V end was cut by 3 bases, the J end by 6 bases, with 9 bases between. CDR1 and CDR2 from the germline V gene are KGHSH and LQKENI. The CDR3 spans 12 residues. The CDR3 DNA follows: TGTGCCAGCTCACCGGTAGTTGGCGAGCAGTACTTC. Protein product: CASSPVVGEQYF.

The sample holds a few counts of this clonotype. V and J are TRBV28 and TRBJ2-3, with 11 bases lining up with TRBD2. The CDR3 sequence is 16 residues long. The V gene end was trimmed by 5 bases and the J gene end by 1 base; junction bases not matched to a gene: 5. Per germline, CDR1 MDHEN and CDR2 SYDVKM. Written as DNA, the CDR3 is TGTGCCAGCAGTCCACTACTAGCGGGGGGCACAGATACGCAGTATTTT. Encoded protein: CASSPLLAGGTDTQYF.

This clonotype turned up a few times. The chain employs TRBV15 and TRBJ2-3; D call uncertain. Germline V gene sequence: CDR1 LNHNV, CDR2 YYDKDF (reference sequence). The CDR3 extends over 13 amino acids. The ends were cut back, 0 bases at V and 4 bases at J, with 5 bases in the middle. CDR3 DNA: TGTGCCACCAGCAGAGAGAGGCCAGATACGCAGTATTTT. Translated: CATSRERPDTQYF.

This clonotype was seen a handful of times. The chain links TRBV10-3 to TRBJ2-3; D remains unclear. Trimming cost V 3 bases and J 6 bases, with 13 bases left between them. Germline lookup yields CDR1 ENHRY and CDR2 SYGVKD. The CDR3 consists of 14 residues. CDR3 DNA sequence: TGTGCCATCAGTGATGTTTCGGCGTCGGATACGCAGTATTTT. It specifies CAISDVSASDTQYF.